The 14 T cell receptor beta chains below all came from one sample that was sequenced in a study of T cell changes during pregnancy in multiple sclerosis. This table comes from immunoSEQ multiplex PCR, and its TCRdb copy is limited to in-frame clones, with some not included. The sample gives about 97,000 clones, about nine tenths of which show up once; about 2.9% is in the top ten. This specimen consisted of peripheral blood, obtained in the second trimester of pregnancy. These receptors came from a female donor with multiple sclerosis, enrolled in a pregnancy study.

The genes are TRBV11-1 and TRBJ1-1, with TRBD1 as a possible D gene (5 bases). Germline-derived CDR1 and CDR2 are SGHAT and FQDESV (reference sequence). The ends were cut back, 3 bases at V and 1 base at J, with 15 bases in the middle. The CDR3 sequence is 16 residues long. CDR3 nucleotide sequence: TGTGCCAGCAGCTTCAACCAGGGTACCAAGAACACTGAAGCTTTCTTT. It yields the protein CASSFNQGTKNTEAFF.

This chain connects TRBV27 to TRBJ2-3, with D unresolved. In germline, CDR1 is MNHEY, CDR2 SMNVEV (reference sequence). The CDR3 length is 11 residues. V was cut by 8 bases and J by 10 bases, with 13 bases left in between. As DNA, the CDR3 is TGTGCCAGCGGGTTCGGGTTGGCGCAGTATTTT. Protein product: CASGFGLAQYF.

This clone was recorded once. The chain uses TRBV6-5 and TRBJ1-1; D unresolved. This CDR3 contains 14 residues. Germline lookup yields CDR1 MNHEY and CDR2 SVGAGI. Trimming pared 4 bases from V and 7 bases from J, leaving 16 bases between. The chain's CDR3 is CASSSNLDTLEAFF. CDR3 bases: TGTGCCAGCAGTTCCAACCTTGACACCCTTGAAGCTTTCTTT.

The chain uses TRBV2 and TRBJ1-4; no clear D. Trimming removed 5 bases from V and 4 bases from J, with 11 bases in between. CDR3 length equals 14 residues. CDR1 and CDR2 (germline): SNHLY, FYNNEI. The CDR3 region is CASSWEAINEKLFF. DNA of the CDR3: TGTGCCAGCAGTTGGGAGGCCATTAATGAAAAACTGTTTTTT. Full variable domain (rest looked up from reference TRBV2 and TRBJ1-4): EPEVTQTPSHQVTQMGQEVILRCVPISNHLYFYWYRQILGQKVEFLVSFYNNEISEKSEIFDDQFSVERPDGSNFTLKIRSTKLEDSAMYFCASSWEAINEKLFFGSGTQLSVL.

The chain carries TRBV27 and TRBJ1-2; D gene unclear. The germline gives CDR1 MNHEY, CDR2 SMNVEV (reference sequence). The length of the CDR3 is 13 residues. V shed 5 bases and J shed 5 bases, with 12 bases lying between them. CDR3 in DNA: TGTGCCAGCAGTCCCTCGGCGAGGTATGGCTACACCTTC. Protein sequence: CASSPSARYGYTF.

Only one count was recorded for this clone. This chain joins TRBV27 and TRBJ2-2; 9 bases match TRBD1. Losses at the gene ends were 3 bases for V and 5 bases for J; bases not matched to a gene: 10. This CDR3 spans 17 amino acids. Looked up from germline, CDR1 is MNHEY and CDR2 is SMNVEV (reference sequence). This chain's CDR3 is CASSFLVGQGLTGELFF. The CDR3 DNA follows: TGTGCCAGCAGTTTCCTTGTGGGACAGGGTCTAACCGGGGAGCTGTTTTTT.

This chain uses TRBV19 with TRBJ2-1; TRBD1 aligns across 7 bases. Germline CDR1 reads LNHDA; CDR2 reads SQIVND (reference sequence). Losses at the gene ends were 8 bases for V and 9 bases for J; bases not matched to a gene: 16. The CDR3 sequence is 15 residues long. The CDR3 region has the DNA TGTGCCAGTGGATGGGGACAGAGAAGTGGTATTGAGCAGTTCTTC. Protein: CASGWGQRSGIEQFF.

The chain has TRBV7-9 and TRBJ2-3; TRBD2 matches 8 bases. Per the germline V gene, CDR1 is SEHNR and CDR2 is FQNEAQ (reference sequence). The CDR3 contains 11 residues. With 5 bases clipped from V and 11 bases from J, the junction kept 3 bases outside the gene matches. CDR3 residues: CASSLLAEQYF. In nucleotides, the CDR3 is TGTGCCAGCAGCCTACTAGCGGAGCAGTATTTT.

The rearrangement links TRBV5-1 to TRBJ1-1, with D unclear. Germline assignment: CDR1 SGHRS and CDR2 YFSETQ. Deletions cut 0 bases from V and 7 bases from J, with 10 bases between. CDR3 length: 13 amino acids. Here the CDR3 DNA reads TGCGCCAGCAGCTTGGCGGGGAACGGTGAAGCTTTCTTT. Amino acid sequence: CASSLAGNGEAFF.

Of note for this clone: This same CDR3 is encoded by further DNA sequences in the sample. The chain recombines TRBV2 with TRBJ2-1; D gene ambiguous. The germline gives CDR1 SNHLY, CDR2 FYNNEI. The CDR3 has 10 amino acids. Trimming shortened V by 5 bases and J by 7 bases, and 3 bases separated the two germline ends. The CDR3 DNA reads TGTGCCAGCAGTCTAAATGAGCAGTTCTTC. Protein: CASSLNEQFF.

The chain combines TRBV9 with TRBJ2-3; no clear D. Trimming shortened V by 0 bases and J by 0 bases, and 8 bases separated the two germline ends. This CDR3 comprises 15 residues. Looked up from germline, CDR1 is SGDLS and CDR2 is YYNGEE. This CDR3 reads CASSVGLASTDTQYF. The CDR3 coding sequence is TGTGCCAGCAGCGTAGGGCTGGCTAGCACAGATACGCAGTATTTT.

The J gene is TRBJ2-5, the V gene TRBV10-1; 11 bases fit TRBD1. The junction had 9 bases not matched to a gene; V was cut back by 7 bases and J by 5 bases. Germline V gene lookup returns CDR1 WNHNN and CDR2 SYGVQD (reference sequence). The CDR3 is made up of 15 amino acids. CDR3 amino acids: CASKAGTGGRETQYF. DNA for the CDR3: TGCGCCAGCAAGGCCGGGACAGGGGGGCGGGAGACCCAGTACTTC.

The CDR3 sequence is CASSRGSSYNEQFF. The CDR3 DNA reads TGTGCCAGCAGCCGCGGGAGCTCCTACAATGAGCAGTTCTTC. This sequence joins TRBV11-3 and TRBJ2-1; 7 bases line up with TRBD2. Trimming removed 5 bases from V and 0 bases from J; junction bases left unmatched: 1. Per the germline V gene, CDR1 is SGHNT and CDR2 is YENEEA. The CDR3 has 14 residues. Full variable domain (remainder filled in from reference TRBV11-3 and TRBJ2-1): EAGVVQSPRYKIIEKKQPVAFWCNPISGHNTLYWYLQNLGQGPELLIRYENEEAVDDSQLPKDRFSAERLKGVDSTLKIQPAELGDSAVYLCASSRGSSYNEQFFGPGTRLTVL.

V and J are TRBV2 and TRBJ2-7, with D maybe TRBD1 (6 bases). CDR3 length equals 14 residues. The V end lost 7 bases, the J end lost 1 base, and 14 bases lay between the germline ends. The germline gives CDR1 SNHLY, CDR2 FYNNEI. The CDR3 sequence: CASKVQGSSYEQYF. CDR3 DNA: TGTGCCAGCAAGGTACAGGGCTCTTCCTACGAGCAGTACTTC.